Here is one T cell receptor beta chain with its context. This entry belongs to a study of Tregs in tolerant kidney transplant recipients. TCRdb keeps only in-frame clones here, not all; method: immunoSEQ multiplex PCR. The repertoire holds about 15,000 clones, about four fifths seen once, with 1.5% to 2% in the top ten. The V and J ends lost 3 bases and 6 bases respectively, with 10 bases between them. Germline V gene data show CDR1 as SGHRS and CDR2 as YFSETQ. CDR3 length equals 13 residues. This rearrangement joins TRBV5-1 to TRBJ1-5, with no clear D. This TCR derives from a human donor who received a combined kidney and bone marrow transplant. The specimen comprised Tregs from blood, sampled before the transplant. The CDR3 loop reads CASSSTLGQPQHF. Here the CDR3 DNA reads TGCGCCAGCAGCTCTACGCTTGGTCAGCCCCAGCATTTT. The full variable domain, with the rest looked up from reference TRBV5-1 and TRBJ1-5, is KAGVTQTPRYLIKTRGQQVTLSCSPISGHRSVSWYQQTPGQGLQFLFEYFSETQRNKGNFPGRFSGRQFSNSRSEMNVSTLELGDSALYLCASSSTLGQPQHFGDGTRLSIL.